The rows below give T cell receptor beta chains drawn from one sample of a study of T cell responses to AZD1222 COVID-19 vaccine. TCRdb keeps only in-frame clones here, not all; method: immunoSEQ multiplex PCR. Among over 150,000 clones listed, approximately 87% were seen once. Sequenced material: peripheral blood, taken on day 0 of MenACWY control vaccination. Receptors were obtained from an adult in good health. CDR3s include the opening cysteine and the closing phenylalanine or tryptophan. A D gene is named only where the DNA matches it firmly. Some rows have no size entry. The others give once, few or many, or a class for an expanded clone.

-,-,TRBV5-8,TRBJ1-1,CASSLPGGVKNTEAFF,TGTGCCAGCAGCCTACCTGGGGGGGTGAAGAACACTGAAGCTTTCTTT
-,-,TRBV4-3,TRBJ2-7,CASSQDTGLSYEQYF,TGCGCCAGCAGCCAAGATACTGGCCTCTCCTACGAGCAGTACTTC
-,-,TRBV6-5,TRBJ1-2,CASSHAGVKGYTF,TGTGCCAGCAGTCACGCGGGGGTTAAGGGCTACACCTTC
-,-,TRBV28,TRBJ1-4,CASSSSGSSTNEKLFF,TGTGCCAGCAGTTCCTCAGGGTCTTCAACTAATGAAAAACTGTTTTTT
TRBD1,-,TRBV11-3,TRBJ2-7,CASSTTGTDSYEQYF,TGTGCCAGCAGCACCACCGGGACAGACTCCTACGAGCAGTACTTC
-,-,TRBV2,TRBJ1-1,CASLDSDTEAFF,TGTGCCAGCTTGGACAGCGACACTGAAGCTTTCTTT
-,-,TRBV6-1,TRBJ2-7,CASSEATYRGEQYF,TGTGCCAGCAGTGAAGCAACCTACCGGGGCGAGCAGTACTTC
-,-,TRBV6-5,TRBJ1-5,CASSYSGISNQPQHF,TGTGCCAGCAGTTACTCGGGCATAAGCAATCAGCCCCAGCATTTT
TRBD2,-,TRBV5-1,TRBJ2-3,CASSPGGTSTDTQYF,TGCGCCAGCAGCCCCGGGGGGACTAGCACAGATACGCAGTATTTT
-,-,TRBV9,TRBJ2-1,CASSVSRGAYNEQFF,TGTGCCAGCAGCGTATCGAGGGGTGCCTACAATGAGCAGTTCTTC
-,-,TRBV5-8,TRBJ2-7,CASSLVNLSEYF,TGTGCCAGCAGCTTGGTCAACCTGAGCGAGTACTTC
-,-,TRBV23-1,TRBJ1-4,CASSLKGGDLNEKLFF,TGCGCCAGCAGCCTAAAAGGAGGGGATCTTAATGAAAAACTGTTTTTT
-,-,TRBV5-1,TRBJ1-4,CASSSQGPGEKLFF,TGCGCCAGCAGCTCCCAGGGACCGGGTGAAAAACTGTTTTTT
TRBD2,-,TRBV9,TRBJ2-7,CASSEGLAGSSYEQYF,TGTGCCAGCAGCGAGGGACTAGCGGGGAGCTCCTACGAGCAGTACTTC
-,-,TRBV7-9,TRBJ2-2,CASSLARSTGELFF,TGTGCCAGCAGCTTAGCCAGATCCACCGGGGAGCTGTTTTTT
TRBD2,-,TRBV19,TRBJ2-3,CASSRLAGVNTQYF,TGTGCCAGTAGTCGTCTAGCGGGAGTGAATACGCAGTATTTT
-,-,TRBV9,TRBJ2-1,CASSGRDLSSYNEQFF,TGTGCCAGCAGCGGCCGGGACTTAAGCTCCTACAATGAGCAGTTCTTC
TRBD1,once,TRBV19,TRBJ1-4,CASRLGQHNEKLFF,TGTGCCAGTAGGCTGGGACAGCATAATGAAAAACTGTTTTTT
TRBD1,-,TRBV2,TRBJ1-2,CASTRQGGYGYTF,TGTGCCAGCACGAGACAGGGTGGCTATGGCTACACCTTC
-,-,TRBV7-7,TRBJ2-5,CASSRGQQETQYF,TGTGCTAGCAGCCGAGGACAGCAAGAGACCCAGTACTTC